This T cell receptor (beta chain) was identified in a study of blood T cell repertoires in COVID-19 (TCRdb year 2020). For the wider study: The collaborator samples originated in the United States, Italy and Spain and spanned the acute and convalescent phases of COVID-19. The prospective study material was composed of cDNA or gDNA derived from T cells, B-cell-depleted T cells, or PBMCs. Deeply sampled blood TCRbeta repertoires from subjects exposed to, actively infected with, or recovered from COVID-19 were included in the dataset. The repertoires were made available in a free public database intended to serve as a resource for research on the immune response to SARS-CoV-2. Samples came from the ongoing ImmuneRACE study (first 160 participants) plus 1,254 subjects from 6 global collaborators. Nearly every sample came with metadata listing a de-identified subject ID, COVID-19 status, age in years and sex. Where HLA class I and class II types were available, the types were taken from metadata supplied by the sample provider, not from assay-based typing.

TCRbeta CDR3 regions were amplified from genomic DNA by means of the immunoSEQ Assay, a bias-controlled multiplex PCR. The authors' pipeline ran thus. The number of nucleated cells in each sample was estimated from the amplification of reference gene primers within the assay. To quantify the absolute abundance of each unique TCRbeta CDR3 rearrangement, sequence reads were collapsed and filtered. For each sample, productive Simpson clonality was calculated as the square root of Simpson's diversity index across productive rearrangements. TCRdb holds this immuneACCESS table with in-frame rearrangements only. Some clones are missing; in checked studies, unresolved V genes explain under half, and the rest has no known cause. The V and J calls and clone size come from that table; D and trimming were worked out from the DNA. The sample data list over 100,000 clones, and 65% to 85% of these were observed just once. The ten largest clones take up nearly 4% of the sample.

The germline V and J ends show losses of 0 bases and 8 bases respectively, and no gene match explains 8 bases of the junction. Including the terminal cysteine and phenylalanine, the CDR3 comprises 15 residues. The read is trimmed to its CDR3 DNA, 45 bases read in frame from base 1. From the germline V gene, CDR1 is SGHRS and CDR2 is YFSETQ. Enrolling through a virtual design, the prospective study's participants ranged in age from roughly 18 to 90 years and lived across 20 to 25 United States geographic areas. Cohort assignment in the prospective study relied on participant-reported clinical history from a screening survey and a study questionnaire. Recovered participants in ImmuneRACE Cohort 3 were defined as having two consecutive negative NP/OP PCR tests, clearance from a healthcare professional, or resolution of symptoms. Each participant in the prospective study had whole blood, serum and a nasopharyngeal or oropharyngeal swab collected by mobile phlebotomists. Participants in the prospective study had the option to provide additional blood draws and questionnaires over a roughly two-month period. Before DNA extraction, blood samples from the prospective study were shipped at room temperature or frozen.

Points on this clone: Its antigen target is currently unknown. No qualities accompany the bases; no much larger clone lies one base away.

Overall study outcomes, separate from this receptor: The quantity of clinical and demographic metadata differed by source and by participant and was supplied without curation.

The chain is encoded by TRBV5-1 joined to TRBJ2-4; the central 7 bases match TRBD2. The clonotype originates from a woman between 25 and 40 years old who had recovered from COVID-19. The specimen was PBMCs or T cells enriched from blood (not recorded which). The DNA is TGCGCCAGCAGCTTGGCCGGGACTACCGGGGACATTCAGTACTTC. Translated, this gives CASSLAGTTGDIQYF.